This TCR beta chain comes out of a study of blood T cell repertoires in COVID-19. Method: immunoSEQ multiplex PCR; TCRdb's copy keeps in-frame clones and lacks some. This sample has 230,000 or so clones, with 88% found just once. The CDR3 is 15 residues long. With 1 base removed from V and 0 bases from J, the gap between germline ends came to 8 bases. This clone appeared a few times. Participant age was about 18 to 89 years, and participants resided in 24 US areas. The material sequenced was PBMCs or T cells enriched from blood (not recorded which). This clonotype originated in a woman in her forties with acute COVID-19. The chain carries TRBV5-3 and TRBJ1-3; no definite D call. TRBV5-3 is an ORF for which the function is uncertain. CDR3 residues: CARSLPRSSGNTIYF. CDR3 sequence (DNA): TGTGCCAGAAGCTTGCCTAGGAGCTCTGGAAACACCATATATTTT.